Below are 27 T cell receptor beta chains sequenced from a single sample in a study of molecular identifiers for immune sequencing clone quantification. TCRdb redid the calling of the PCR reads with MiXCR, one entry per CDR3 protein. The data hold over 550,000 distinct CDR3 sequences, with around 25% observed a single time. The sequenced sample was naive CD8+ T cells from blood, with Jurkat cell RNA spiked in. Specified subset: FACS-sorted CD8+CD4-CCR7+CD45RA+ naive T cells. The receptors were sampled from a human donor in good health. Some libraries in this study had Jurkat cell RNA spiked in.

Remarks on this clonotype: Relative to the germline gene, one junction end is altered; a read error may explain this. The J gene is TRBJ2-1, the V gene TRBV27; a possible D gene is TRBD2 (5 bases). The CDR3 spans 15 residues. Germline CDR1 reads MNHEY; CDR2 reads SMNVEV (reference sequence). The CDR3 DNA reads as TGTGCCAGCAGTTTAAGCCCGAGCGTAAGCGGTGAGCTGTTCTTC. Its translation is CASSLSPSVSGELFF.

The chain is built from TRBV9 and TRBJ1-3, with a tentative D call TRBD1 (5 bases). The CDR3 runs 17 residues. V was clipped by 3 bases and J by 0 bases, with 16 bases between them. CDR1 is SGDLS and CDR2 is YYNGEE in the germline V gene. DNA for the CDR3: TGTGCCAGCAGCGAATACCAGGGTCCGAGCTCTGGAAACACCATATATTTT. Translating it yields CASSEYQGPSSGNTIYF.

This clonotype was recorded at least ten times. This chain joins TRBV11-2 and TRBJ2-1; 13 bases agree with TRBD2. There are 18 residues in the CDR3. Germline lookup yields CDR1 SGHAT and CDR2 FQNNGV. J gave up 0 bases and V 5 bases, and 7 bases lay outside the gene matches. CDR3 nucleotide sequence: TGTGCCAGCAGCCCACGAAGGACTAGCGGGAGCTCCTACAATGAGCAGTTCTTC. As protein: CASSPRRTSGSSYNEQFF.

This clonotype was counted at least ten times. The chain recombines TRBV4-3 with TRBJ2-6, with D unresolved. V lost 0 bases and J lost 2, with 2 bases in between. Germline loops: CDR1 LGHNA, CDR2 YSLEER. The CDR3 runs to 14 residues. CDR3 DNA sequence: TGCGCCAGCAGCCAAGAAACTGGGGCCAACGTCCTGACTTTC. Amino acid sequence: CASSQETGANVLTF.

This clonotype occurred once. The DNA of the CDR3 is TGTGCCAGCAGTTTCCGAGGGGGAGGCAGTCAGCCCCAGCATTTT. Protein: CASSFRGGGSQPQHF. The chain combines TRBV28 with TRBJ1-5, with a weak D call TRBD1 (6 bases). There are 15 residues in the CDR3. V lost 3 bases, J lost 6 bases, and 15 bases lay in between. The germline V gene has CDR1 MDHEN and CDR2 SYDVKM.

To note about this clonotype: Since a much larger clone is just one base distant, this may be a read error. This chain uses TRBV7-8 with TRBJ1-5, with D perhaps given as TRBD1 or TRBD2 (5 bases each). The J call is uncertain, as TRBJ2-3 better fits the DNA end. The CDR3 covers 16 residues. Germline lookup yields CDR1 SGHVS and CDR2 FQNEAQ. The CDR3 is CASSLVGGLAHQPQYF. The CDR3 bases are TGTGCCAGCAGCTTAGTTGGGGGTTTGGCCCATCAGCCCCAGTATTTT.

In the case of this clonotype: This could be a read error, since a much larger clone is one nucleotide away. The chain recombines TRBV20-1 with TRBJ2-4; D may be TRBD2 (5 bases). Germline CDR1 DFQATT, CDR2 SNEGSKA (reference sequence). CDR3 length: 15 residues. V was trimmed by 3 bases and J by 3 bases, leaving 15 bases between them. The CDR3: CSARDISEDKNIQYF. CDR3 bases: TGCAGTGCTAGGGATATTAGCGAAGACAAAAACATTCAGTACTTC.

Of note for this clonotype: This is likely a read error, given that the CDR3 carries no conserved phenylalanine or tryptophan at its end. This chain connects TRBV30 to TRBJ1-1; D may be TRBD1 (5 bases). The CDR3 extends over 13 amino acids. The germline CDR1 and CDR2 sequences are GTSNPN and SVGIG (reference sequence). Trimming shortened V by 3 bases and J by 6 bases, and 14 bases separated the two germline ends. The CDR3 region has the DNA TGTGCCTGGAGGATTTCAGGGATGCCTGAAGCTTTCCTT. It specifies CAWRISGMPEAFL.

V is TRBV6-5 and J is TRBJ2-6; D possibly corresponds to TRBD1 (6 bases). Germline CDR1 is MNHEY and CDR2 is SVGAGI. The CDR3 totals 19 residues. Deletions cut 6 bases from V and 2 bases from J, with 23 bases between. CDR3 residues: CASRPAWGREDPGANVLTF. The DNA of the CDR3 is TGTGCCAGCAGACCTGCTTGGGGGCGCGAGGATCCTGGGGCCAACGTCCTGACTTTC.

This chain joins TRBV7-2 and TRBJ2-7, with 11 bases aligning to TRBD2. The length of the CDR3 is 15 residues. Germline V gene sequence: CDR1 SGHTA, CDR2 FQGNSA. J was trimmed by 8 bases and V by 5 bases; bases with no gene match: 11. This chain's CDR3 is CASSPWVAGGFKQYF. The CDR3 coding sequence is TGTGCCAGCAGCCCCTGGGTAGCGGGAGGGTTCAAGCAGTACTTC.

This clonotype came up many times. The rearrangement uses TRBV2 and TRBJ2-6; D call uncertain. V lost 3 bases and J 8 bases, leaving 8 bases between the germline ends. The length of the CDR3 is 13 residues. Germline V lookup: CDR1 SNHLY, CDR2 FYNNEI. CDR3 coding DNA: TGTGCCAGCAGTGACGTCTTGACCAACGTCCTGACTTTC. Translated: CASSDVLTNVLTF.

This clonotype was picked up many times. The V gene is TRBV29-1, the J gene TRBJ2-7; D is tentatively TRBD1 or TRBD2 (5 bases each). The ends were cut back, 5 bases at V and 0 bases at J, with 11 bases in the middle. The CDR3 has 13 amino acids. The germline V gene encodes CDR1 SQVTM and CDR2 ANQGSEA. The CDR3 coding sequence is TGCAGCGTTCGGCCCGGGACCTCCTACGAGCAGTACTTC. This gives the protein CSVRPGTSYEQYF.

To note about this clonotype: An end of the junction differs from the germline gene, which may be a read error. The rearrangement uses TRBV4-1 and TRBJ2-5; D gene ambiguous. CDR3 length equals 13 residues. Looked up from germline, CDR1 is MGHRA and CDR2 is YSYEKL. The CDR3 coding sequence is TGCGCCCGCAGCCACCGGCTCCAAGAGACCCAGTACTTC. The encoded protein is CARSHRLQETQYF.

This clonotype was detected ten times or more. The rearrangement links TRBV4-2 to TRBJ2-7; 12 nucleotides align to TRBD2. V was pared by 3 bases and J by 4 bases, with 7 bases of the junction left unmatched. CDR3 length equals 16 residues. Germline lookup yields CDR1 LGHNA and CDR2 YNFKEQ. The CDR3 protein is CASSQLAGGPRYEQYF. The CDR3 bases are TGTGCCAGCAGCCAGCTAGCGGGAGGGCCCAGGTACGAGCAGTACTTC.

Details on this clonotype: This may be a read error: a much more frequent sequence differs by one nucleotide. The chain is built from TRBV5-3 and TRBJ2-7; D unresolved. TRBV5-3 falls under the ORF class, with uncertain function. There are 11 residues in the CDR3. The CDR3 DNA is TGTGCCAGCAGCAGATACTACGAGCGGTACTTC. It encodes CASSRYYERYF.

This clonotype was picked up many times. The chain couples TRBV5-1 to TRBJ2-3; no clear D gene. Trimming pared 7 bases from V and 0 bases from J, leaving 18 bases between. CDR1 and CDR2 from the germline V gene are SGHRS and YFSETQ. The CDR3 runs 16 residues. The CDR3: CASARVGSTSTDTQYF. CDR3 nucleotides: TGCGCCAGCGCCCGTGTGGGCAGCACTAGCACAGATACGCAGTATTTT.

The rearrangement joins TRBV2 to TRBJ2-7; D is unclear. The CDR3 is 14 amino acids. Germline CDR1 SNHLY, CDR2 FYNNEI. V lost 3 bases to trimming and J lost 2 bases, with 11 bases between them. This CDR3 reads CASSEETAAYEQYF. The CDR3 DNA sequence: TGTGCCAGCAGTGAGGAGACCGCAGCCTACGAGCAGTACTTC.

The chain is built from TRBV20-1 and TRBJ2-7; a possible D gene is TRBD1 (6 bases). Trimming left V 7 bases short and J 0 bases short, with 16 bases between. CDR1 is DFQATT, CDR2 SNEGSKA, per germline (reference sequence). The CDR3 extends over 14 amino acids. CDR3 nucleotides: TGCAGTGGCAAAAGACAGGCGAGCTCCTACGAGCAGTACTTC. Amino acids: CSGKRQASSYEQYF.

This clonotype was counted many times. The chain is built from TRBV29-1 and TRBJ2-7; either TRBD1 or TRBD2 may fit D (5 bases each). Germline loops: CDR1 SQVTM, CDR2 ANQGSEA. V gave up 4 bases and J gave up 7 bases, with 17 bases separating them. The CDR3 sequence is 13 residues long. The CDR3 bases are TGCAGCGTTGCCGGGACCATCTCTGAGGAGCAGTACTTC. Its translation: CSVAGTISEEQYF.

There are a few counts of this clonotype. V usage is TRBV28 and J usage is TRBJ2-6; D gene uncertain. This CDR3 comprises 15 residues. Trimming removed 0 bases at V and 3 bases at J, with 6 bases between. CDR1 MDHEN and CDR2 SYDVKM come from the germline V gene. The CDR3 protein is CASSLWVSGANVLTF. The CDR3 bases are TGTGCCAGCAGTTTATGGGTTAGTGGGGCCAACGTCCTGACTTTC.

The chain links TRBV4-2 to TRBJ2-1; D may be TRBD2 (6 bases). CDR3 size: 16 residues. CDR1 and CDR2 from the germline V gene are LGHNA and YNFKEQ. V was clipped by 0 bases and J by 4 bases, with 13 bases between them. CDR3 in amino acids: CASSQDGLGGYNEQFF. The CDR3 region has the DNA TGTGCCAGCAGCCAAGACGGTTTAGGAGGGTACAATGAGCAGTTCTTC.

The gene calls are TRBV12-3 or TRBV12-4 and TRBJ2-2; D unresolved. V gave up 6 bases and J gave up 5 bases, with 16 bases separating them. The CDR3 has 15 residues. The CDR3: CASRTWQDSTGELFF. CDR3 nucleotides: TGTGCCAGCAGGACCTGGCAAGACTCTACCGGGGAGCTGTTTTTT.

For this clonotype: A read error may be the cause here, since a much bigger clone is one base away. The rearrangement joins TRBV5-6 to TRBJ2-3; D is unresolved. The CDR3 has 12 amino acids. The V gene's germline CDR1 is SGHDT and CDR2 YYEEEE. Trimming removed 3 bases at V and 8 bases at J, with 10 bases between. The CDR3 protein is CASSSAPSTQYF. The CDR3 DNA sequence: TGTGCCAGCAGCTCGGCCCCGAGTACGCAGTATTTT.

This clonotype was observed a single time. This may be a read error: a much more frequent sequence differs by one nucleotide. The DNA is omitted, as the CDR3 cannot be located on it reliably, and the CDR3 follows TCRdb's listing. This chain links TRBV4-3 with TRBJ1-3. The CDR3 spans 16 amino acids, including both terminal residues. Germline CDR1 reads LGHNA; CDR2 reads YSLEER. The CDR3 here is CASSQSSVGFGNTVYF.

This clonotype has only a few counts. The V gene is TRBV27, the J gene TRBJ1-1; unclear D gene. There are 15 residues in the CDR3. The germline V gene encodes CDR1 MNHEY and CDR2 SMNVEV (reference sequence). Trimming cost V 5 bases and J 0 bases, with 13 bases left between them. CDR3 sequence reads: CASSTRAQMNTEAFF. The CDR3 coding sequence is TGTGCCAGCAGTACAAGAGCACAAATGAACACTGAAGCTTTCTTT.

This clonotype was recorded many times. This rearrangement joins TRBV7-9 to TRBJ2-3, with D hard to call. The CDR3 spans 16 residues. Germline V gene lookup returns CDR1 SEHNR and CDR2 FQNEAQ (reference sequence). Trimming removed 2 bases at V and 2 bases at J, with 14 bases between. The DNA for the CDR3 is TGTGCCAGCAGCTTAAGTACCGGGCCTTCCACAGATACGCAGTATTTT. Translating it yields CASSLSTGPSTDTQYF.

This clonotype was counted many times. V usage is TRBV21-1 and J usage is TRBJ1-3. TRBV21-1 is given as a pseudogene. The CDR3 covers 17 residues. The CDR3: CASSARRSSVTGNTIYF. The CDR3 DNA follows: TGTGCCAGCAGCGCCCGACGGTCATCCGTTACTGGAAACACCATATATTTT.